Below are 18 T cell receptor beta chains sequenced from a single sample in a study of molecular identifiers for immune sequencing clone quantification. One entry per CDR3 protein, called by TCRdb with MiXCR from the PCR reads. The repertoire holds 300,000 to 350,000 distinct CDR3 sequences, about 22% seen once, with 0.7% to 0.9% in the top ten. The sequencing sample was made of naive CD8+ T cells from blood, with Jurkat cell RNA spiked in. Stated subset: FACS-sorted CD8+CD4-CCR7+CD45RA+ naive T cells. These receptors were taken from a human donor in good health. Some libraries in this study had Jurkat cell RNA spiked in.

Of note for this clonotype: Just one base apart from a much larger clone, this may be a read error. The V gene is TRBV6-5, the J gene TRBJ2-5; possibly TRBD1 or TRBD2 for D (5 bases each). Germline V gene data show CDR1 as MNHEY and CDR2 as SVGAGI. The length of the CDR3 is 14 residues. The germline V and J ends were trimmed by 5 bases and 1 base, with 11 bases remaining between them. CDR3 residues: CASSHPGPQETQYF. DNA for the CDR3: TGTGCCAGCAGTCACCCGGGGCCCCAAGAGACCCAGTACTTC.

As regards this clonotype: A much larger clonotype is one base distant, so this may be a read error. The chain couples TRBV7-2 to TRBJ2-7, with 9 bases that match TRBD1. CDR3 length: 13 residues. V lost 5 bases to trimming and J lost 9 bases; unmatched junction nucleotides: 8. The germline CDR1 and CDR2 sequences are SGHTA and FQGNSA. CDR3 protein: CASSPGQGPSQYF. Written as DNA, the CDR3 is TGTGCCAGCAGCCCGGGACAGGGACCATCGCAGTACTTC.

The CDR3: CASSQDRGRVENTEAFF. The CDR3 region has the DNA TGTGCCAGCAGCCAAGATCGGGGCAGAGTGGAGAACACTGAAGCTTTCTTT. The rearrangement joins TRBV3-2 to TRBJ1-1; the table gives TRBD1 as D, unverified against the DNA. TRBV3-2 is a known pseudogene. The CDR3 sequence is 17 residues long.

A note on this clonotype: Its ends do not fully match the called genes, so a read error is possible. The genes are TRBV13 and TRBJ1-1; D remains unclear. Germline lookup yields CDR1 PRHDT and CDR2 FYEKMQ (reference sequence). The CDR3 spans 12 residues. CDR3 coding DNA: TGTGCCAGCAGTCCTGTGAGGACTGAAGCTTCCTTT. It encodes CASSPVRTEASF.

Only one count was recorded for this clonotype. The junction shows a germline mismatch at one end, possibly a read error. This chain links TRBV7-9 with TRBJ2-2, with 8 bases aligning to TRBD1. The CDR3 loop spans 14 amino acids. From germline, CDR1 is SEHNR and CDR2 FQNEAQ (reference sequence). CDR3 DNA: TGTGCCAGCAGCGGGGACAGGAACACCGGGGGGCTGTTTTTT. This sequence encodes CASSGDRNTGGLFF.

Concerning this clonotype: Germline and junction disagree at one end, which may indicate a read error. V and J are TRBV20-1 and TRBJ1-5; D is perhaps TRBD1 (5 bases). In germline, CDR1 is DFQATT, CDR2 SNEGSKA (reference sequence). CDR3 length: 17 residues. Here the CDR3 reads CSARDNRGSIHNQSQHF. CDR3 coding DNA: TGCAGTGCTAGAGATAACCGGGGGTCAATTCACAATCAGTCCCAGCATTTT.

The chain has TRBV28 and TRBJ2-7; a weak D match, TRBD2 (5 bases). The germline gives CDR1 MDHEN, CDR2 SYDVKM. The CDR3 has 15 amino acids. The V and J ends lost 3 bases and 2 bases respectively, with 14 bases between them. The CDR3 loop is CASSLLASSTYEQYF. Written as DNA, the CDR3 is TGTGCCAGCAGTTTGCTTGCGTCTAGCACCTACGAGCAGTACTTC. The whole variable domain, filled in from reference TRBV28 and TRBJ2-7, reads DVKVTQSSRYLVKRTGEKVFLECVQDMDHENMFWYRQDPGLGLRLIYFSYDVKMKEKGDIPEGYSVSREKKERFSLILESASTNQTSMYLCASSLLASSTYEQYFGPGTRLTVT.

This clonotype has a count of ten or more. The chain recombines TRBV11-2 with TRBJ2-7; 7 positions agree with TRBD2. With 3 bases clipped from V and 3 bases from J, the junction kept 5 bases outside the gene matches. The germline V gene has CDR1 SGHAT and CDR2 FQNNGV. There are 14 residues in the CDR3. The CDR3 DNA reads TGTGCCAGCAGCTTGGGACCGGGGGGCTACGAGCAGTACTTC. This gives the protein CASSLGPGGYEQYF.

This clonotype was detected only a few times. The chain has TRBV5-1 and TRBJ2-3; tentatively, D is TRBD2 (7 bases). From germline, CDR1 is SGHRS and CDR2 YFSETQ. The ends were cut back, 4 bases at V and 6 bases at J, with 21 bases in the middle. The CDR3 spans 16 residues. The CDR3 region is CASSQRPGGGADTQYF. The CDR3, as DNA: TGCGCCAGCAGCCAGCGGCCGGGGGGCGGGGCCGATACGCAGTATTTT.

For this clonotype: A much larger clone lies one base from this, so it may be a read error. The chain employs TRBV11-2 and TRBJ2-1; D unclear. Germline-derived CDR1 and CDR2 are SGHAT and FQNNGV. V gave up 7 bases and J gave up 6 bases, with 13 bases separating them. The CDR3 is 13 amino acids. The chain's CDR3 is CASTKGISNEQFF. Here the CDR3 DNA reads TGTGCCAGCACTAAAGGAATTAGCAATGAGCAGTTCTTC.

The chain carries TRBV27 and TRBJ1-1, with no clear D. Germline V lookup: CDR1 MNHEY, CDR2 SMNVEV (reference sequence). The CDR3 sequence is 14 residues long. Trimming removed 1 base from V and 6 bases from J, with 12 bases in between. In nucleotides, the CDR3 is TGTGCCAGCAGTTTATGGTCTGGAGGGCCTGAAGCTTTCTTT. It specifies CASSLWSGGPEAFF.

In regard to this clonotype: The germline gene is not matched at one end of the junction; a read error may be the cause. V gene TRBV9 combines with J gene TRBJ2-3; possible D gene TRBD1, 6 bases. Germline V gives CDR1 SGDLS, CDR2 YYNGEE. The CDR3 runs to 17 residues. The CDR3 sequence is CASSWTRPGGSVDTQYF. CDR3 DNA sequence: TGCGCCAGCAGCTGGACACGGCCTGGGGGCTCGGTGGATACGCAGTATTTT.

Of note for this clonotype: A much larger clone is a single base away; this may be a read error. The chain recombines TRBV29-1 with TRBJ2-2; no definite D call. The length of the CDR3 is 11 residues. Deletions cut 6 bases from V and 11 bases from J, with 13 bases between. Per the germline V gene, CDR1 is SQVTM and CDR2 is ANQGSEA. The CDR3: CSVPQRGELFF. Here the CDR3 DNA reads TGCAGCGTGCCACAGCGCGGAGAGCTGTTTTTT.

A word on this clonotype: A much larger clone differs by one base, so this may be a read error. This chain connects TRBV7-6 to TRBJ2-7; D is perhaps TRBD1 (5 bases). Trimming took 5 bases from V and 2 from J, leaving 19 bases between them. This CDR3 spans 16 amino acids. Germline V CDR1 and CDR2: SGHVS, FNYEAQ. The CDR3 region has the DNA TGTGCCAGCAGCCCATCCCTCAGGGAAGAAGCCTACGAGCAGTACTTC. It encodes CASSPSLREEAYEQYF.

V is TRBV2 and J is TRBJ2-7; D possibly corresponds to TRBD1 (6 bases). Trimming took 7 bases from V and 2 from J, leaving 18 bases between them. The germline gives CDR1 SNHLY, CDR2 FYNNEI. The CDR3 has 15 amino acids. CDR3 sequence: CASTPQGTRPYEQYF. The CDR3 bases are TGTGCCAGCACCCCCCAGGGGACAAGGCCCTACGAGCAGTACTTC.

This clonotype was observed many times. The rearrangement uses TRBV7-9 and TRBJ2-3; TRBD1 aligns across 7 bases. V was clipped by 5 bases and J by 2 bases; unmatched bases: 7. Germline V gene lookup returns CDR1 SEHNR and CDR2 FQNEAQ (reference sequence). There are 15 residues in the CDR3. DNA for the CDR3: TGTGCCAGCAGCCCCCGGGACAGACCCACAGATACGCAGTATTTT. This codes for CASSPRDRPTDTQYF.

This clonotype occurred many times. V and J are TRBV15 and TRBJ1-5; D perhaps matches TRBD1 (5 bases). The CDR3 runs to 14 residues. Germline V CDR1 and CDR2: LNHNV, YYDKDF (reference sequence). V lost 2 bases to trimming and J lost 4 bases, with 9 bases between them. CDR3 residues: CATSRPDRNQPQHF. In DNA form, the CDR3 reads TGTGCCACCAGCAGACCAGACAGAAATCAGCCCCAGCATTTT.

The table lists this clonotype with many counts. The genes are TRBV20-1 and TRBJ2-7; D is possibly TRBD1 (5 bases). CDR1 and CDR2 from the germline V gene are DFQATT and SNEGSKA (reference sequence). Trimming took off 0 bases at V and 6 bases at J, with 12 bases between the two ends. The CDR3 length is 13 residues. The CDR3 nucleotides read TGCAGTGCTAGAGATCTGTTAAGGGGCGAGCAGTACTTC. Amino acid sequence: CSARDLLRGEQYF.